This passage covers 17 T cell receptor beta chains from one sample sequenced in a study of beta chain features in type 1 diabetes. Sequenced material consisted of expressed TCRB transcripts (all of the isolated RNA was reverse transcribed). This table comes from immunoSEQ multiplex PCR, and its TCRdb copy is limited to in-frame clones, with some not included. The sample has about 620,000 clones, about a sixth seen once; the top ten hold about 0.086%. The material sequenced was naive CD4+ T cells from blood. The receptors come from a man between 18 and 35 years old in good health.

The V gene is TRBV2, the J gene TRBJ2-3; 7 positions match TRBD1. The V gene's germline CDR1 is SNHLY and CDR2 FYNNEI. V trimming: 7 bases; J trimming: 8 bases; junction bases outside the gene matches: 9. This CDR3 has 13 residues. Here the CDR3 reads CASNDRESGTQYF. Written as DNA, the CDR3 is TGTGCCAGCAACGACAGGGAAAGCGGTACGCAGTATTTT. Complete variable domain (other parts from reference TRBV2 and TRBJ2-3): EPEVTQTPSHQVTQMGQEVILRCVPISNHLYFYWYRQILGQKVEFLVSFYNNEISEKSEIFDDQFSVERPDGSNFTLKIRSTKLEDSAMYFCASNDRESGTQYFGPGTRLTVL.

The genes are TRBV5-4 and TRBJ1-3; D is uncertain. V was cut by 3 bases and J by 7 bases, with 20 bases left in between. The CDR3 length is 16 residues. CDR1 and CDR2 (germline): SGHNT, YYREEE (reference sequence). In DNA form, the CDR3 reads TGTGCCAGCAGCTGGGGTTTTGAGGGCTCGTCGAACACCATATATTTT. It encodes CASSWGFEGSSNTIYF.

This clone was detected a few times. This CDR3 is CASSLESGAFGYTF. The CDR3 region has the DNA TGTGCCAGCAGCTTAGAATCGGGGGCATTTGGCTACACCTTC. The V call is TRBV7-2, the J call TRBJ1-2; TRBD1 might be the D (6 bases). Trimming removed 1 base from V and 7 bases from J, with 13 bases in between. The length of the CDR3 is 14 residues. Per the germline V gene, CDR1 is SGHTA and CDR2 is FQGNSA.

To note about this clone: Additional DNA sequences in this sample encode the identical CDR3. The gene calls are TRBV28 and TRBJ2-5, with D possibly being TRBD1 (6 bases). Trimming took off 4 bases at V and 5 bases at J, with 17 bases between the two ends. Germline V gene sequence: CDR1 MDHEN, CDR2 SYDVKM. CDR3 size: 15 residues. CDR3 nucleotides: TGTGCCAGCAGTTCGCTAACACAGGGTGACGAGACCCAGTACTTC. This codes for CASSSLTQGDETQYF.

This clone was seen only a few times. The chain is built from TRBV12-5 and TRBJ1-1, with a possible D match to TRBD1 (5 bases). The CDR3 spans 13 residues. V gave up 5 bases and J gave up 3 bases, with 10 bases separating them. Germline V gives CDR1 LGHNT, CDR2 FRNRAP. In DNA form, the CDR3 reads TGTGCTAGTGGTCCAGACAGATACACTGAAGCTTTCTTT. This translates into CASGPDRYTEAFF.

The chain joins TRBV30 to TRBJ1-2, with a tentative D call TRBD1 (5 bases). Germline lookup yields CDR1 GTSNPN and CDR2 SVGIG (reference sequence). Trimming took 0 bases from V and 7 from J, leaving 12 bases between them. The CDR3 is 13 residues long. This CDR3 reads CAWSVTGGSGYTF. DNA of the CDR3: TGTGCCTGGAGTGTGACCGGGGGTAGTGGCTACACCTTC.

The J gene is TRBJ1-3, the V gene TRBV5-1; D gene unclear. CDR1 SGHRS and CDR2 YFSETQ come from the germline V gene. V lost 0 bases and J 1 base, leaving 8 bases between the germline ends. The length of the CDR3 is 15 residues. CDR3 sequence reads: CASSLGDKSGNTIYF. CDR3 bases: TGCGCCAGCAGCTTGGGTGACAAATCTGGAAACACCATATATTTT.

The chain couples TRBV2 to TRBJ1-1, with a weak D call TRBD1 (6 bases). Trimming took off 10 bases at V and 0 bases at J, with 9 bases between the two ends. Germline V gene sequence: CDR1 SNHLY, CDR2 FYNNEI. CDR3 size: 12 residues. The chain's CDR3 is CAKGVLNTEAFF. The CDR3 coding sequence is TGTGCCAAGGGGGTTTTGAACACTGAAGCTTTCTTT.

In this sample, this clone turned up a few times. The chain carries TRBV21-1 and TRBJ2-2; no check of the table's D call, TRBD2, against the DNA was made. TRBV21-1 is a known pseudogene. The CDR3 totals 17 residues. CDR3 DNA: TGTGCCAGCAGCACCCCGCGAGGCACCACCCGAACCGGGGAGCTGTTTTTT. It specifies CASSTPRGTTRTGELFF.

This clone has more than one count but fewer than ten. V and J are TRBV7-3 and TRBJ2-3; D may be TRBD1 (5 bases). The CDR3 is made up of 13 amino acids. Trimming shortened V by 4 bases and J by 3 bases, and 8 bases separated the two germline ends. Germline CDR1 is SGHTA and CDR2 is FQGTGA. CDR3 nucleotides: TGTGCCAGCAGCTCGTCAGGGACAGATACGCAGTATTTT. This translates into CASSSSGTDTQYF.

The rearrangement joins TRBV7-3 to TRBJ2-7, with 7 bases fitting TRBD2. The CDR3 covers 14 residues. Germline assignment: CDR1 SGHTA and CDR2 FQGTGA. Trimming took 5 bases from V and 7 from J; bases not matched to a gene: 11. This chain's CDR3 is CASSPAGRRGEQYF. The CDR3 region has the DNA TGTGCCAGCAGCCCAGCGGGACGGCGGGGAGAGCAGTACTTC.

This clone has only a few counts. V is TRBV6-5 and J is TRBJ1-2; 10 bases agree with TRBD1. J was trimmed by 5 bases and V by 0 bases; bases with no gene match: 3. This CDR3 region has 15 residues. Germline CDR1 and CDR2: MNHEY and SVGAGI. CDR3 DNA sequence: TGTGCCAGCAGTTACTCCGGGACAGGGGATTATGGCTACACCTTC. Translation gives CASSYSGTGDYGYTF.

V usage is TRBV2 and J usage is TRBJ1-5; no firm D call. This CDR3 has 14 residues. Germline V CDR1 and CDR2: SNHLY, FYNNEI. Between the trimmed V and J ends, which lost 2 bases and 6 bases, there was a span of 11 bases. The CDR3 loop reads CASSERSSLQPQHF. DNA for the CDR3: TGTGCCAGCAGTGAAAGGTCCAGCCTTCAGCCCCAGCATTTT.

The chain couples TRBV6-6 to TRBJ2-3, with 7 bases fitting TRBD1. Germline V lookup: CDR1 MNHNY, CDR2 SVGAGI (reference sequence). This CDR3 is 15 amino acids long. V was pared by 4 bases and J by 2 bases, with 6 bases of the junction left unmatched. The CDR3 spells CASSSYGTDTDTQYF. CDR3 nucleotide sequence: TGTGCCAGCAGTTCCTACGGGACAGACACAGATACGCAGTATTTT.

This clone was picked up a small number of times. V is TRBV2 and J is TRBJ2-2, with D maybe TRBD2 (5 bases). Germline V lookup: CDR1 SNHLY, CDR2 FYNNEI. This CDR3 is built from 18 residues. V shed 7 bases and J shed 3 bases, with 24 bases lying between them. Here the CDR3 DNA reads TGTGCCAGCATGTGGTTCGGGGTGATAAAAACGGACACCGGGGAGCTGTTTTTT. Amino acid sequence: CASMWFGVIKTDTGELFF.

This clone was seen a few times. The CDR3 region is CASVPNLRGLIVNTEAFF. The CDR3 DNA sequence: TGTGCCAGCGTCCCGAACCTTAGGGGGCTGATCGTGAACACTGAAGCTTTCTTT. The chain recombines TRBV11-2 with TRBJ1-1; TRBD1 matches 7 bases. Unmatched junction bases numbered 18, after V lost 8 bases and J lost 0 bases. Per germline, CDR1 SGHAT and CDR2 FQNNGV. The CDR3 sequence is 18 residues long. The full variable domain, completed using reference TRBV11-2 and TRBJ1-1, is EAGVAQSPRYKIIEKRQSVAFWCNPISGHATLYWYQQILGQGPKLLIQFQNNGVVDDSQLPKDRFSAERLKGVDSTLKIQPAKLEDSAVYLCASVPNLRGLIVNTEAFFGQGTRLTVV.

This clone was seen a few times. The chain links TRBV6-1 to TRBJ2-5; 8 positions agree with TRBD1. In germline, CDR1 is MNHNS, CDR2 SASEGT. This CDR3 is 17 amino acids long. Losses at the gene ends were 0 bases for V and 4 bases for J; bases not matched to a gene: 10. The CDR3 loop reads CASSEAPGQVVRETQYF. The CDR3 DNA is TGTGCCAGCAGTGAAGCGCCGGGACAGGTTGTGAGAGAGACCCAGTACTTC.